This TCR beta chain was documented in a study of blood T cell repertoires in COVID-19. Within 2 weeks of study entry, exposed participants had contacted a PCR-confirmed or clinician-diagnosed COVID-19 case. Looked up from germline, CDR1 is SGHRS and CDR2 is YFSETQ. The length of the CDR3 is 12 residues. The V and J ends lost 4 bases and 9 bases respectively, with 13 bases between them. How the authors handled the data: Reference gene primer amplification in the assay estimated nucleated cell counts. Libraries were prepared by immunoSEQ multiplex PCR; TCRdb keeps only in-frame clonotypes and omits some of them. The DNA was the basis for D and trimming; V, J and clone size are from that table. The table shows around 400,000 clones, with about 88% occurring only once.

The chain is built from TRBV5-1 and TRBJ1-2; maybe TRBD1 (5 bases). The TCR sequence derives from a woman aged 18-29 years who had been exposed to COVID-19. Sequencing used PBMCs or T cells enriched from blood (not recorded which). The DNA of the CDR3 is TGCGCCAGCAGCCCCCCCCCAGGGCGCTACACCTTC. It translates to CASSPPPGRYTF.